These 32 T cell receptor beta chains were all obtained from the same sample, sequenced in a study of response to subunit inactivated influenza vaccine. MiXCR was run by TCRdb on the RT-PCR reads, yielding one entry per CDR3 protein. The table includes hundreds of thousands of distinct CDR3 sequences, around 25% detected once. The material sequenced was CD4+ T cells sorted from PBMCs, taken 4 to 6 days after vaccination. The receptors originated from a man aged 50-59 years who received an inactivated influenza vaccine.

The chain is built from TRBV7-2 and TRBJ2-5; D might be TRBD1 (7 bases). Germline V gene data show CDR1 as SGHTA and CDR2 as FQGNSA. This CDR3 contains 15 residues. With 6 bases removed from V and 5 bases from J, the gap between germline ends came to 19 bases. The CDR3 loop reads CASSSPRGARETQYF. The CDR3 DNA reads TGTGCCAGCAGTTCCCCCAGGGGGGCACGGGAGACCCAGTACTTC.

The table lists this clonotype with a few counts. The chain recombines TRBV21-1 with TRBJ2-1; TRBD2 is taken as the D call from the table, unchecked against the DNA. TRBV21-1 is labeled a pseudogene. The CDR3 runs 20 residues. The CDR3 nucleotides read TGTGCCAGCAGCAAATGGAGCGGTCCGAAGACATGCATGGGGTTCAATGAGCAGTTCTTC. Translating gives CASSKWSGPKTCMGFNEQFF.

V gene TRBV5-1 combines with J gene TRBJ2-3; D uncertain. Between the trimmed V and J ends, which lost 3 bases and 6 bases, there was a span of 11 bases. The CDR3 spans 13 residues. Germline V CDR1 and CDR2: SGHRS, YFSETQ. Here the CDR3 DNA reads TGCGCCAGCAGCTCACCGGCGGTGGATACGCAGTATTTT. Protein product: CASSSPAVDTQYF.

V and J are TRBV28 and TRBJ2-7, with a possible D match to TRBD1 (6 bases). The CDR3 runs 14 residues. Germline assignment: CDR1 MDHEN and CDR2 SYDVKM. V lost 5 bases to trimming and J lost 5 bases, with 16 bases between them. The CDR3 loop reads CASSGYRANNEQYF. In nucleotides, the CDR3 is TGTGCCAGCAGTGGATACAGGGCTAACAACGAGCAGTACTTC.

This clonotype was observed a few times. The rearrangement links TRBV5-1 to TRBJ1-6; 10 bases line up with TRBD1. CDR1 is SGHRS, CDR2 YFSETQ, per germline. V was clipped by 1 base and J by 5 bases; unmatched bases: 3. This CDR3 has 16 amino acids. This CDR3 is CASSLSGQGDNSPLHF. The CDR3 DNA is TGCGCCAGCAGCTTGTCCGGACAGGGGGATAATTCACCCCTCCACTTT.

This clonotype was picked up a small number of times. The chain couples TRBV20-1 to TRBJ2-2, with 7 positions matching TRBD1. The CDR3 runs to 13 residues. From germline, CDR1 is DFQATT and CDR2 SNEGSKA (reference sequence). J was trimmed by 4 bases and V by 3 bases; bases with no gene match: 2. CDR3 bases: TGCAGTGCTAGGGGGACAGCCACCGGGGAGCTGTTTTTT. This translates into CSARGTATGELFF.

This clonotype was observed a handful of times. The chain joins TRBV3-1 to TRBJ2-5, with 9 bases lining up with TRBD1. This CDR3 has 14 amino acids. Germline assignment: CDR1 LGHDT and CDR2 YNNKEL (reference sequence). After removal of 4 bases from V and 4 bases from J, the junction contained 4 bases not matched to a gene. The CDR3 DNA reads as TGTGCCAGCAGCCGCCGGGACAGGGTAGAGACCCAGTACTTC. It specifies CASSRRDRVETQYF.

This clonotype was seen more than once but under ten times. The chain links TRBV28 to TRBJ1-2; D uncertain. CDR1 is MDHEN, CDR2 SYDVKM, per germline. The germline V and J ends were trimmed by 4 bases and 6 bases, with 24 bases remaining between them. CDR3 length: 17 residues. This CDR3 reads CASSYFQTGRIKHGYTF. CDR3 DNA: TGTGCCAGCAGTTACTTCCAAACCGGGAGGATAAAGCATGGCTACACCTTC.

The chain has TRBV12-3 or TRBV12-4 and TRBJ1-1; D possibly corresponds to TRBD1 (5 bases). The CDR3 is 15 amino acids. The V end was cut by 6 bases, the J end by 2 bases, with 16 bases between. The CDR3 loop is CASSLQGVPNTEAFF. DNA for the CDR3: TGTGCCAGCAGCCTCCAAGGGGTACCTAACACTGAAGCTTTCTTT.

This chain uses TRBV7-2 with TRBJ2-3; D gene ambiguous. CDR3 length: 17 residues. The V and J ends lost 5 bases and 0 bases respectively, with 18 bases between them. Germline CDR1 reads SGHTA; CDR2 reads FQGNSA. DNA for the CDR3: TGTGCCAGCAGCCCCAGATCCTCAGTATATAGCACAGATACGCAGTATTTT. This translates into CASSPRSSVYSTDTQYF.

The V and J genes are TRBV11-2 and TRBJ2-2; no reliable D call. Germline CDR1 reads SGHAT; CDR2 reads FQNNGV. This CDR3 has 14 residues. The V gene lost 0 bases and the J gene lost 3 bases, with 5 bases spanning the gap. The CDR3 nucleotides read TGTGCCAGCAGCTTAGAGGCTCACACCGGGGAGCTGTTTTTT. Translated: CASSLEAHTGELFF.

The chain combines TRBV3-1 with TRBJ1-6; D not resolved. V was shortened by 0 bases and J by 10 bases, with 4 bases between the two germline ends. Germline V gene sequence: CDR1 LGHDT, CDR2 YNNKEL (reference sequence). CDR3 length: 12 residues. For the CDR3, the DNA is TGTGCCAGCAGCCAAGATTGGTCACCCCTCCACTTT. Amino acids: CASSQDWSPLHF.

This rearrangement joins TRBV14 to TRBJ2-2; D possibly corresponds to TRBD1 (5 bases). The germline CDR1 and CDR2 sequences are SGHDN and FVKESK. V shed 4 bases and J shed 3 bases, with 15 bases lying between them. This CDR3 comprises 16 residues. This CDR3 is CASSPTQDSYTGELFF. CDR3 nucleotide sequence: TGTGCCAGCAGCCCAACGCAAGACAGTTACACCGGGGAGCTGTTTTTT.

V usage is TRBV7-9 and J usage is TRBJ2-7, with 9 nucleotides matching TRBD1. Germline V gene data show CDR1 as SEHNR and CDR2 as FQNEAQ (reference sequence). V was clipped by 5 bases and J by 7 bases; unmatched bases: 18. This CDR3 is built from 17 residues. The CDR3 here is CASSNTRSGTGLEEQYF. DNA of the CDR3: TGTGCCAGCAGCAACACCAGATCCGGGACAGGGTTGGAAGAGCAGTACTTC.

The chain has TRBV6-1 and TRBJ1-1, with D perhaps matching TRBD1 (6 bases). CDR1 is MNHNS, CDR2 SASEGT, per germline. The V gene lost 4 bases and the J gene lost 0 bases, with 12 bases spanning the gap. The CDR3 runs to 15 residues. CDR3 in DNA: TGTGCCAGCAGTGGGACGGGGGGCGTGAACACTGAAGCTTTCTTT. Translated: CASSGTGGVNTEAFF.

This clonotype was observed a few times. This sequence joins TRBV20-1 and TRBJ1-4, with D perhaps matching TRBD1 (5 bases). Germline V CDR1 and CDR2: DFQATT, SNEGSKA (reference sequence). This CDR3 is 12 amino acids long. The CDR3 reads CRVGGLDEKLFF. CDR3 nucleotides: TGCAGGGTCGGGGGTTTAGATGAAAAACTGTTTTTT.

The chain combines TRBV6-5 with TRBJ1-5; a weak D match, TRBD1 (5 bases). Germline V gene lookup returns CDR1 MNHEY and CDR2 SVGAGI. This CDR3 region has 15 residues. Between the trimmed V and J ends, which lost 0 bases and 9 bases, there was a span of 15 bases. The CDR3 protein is CASSYSSTGNTPQHF. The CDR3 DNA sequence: TGTGCCAGCAGTTACTCGAGCACAGGCAATACGCCCCAGCATTTT.

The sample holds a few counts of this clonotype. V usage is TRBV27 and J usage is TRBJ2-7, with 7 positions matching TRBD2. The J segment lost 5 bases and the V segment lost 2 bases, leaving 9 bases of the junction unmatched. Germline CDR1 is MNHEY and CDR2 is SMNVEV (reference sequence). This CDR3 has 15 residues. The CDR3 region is CASSLAGLGRNEQYF. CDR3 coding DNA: TGTGCCAGCAGTTTAGCCGGACTAGGCAGGAACGAGCAGTACTTC.

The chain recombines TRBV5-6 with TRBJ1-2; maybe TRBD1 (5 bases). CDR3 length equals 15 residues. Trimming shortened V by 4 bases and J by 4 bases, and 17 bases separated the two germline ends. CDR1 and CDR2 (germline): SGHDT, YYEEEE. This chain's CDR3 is CASSGTDMSIYGYTF. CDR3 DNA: TGTGCCAGCAGCGGGACGGACATGTCGATCTATGGCTACACCTTC.

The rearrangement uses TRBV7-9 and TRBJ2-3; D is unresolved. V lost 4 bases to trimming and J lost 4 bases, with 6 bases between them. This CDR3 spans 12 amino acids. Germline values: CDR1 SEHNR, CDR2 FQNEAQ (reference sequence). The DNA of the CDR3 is TGTGCCAGCAGCTCCAACCCAGATACGCAGTATTTT. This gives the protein CASSSNPDTQYF. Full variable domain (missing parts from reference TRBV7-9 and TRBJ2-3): DTGVSQNPRHKITKRGQNVTFRCDPISEHNRLYWYRQTLGQGPEFLTYFQNEAQLEKSRLLSDRFSAERPKGSFSTLEIQRTEQGDSAMYLCASSSNPDTQYFGPGTRLTVL.

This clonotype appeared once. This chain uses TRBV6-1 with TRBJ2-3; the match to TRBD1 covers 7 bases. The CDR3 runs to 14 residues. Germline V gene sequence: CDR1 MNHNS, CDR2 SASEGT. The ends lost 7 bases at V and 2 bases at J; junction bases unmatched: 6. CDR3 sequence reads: CASKKGTATDTQYF. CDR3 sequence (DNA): TGTGCCAGCAAAAAAGGGACAGCCACAGATACGCAGTATTTT.

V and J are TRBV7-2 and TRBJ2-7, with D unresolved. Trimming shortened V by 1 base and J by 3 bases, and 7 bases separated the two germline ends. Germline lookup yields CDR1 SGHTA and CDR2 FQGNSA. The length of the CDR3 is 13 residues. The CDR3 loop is CASSLGTIYEQYF. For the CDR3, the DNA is TGTGCCAGCAGCTTAGGTACTATCTACGAGCAGTACTTC.

The chain's CDR3 is CASSLEAVGGYTF. The DNA for the CDR3 is TGCGCCAGCAGCTTGGAGGCAGTTGGCGGCTACACCTTC. The rearrangement uses TRBV5-1 and TRBJ1-2; no definite D call. Germline V gene lookup returns CDR1 SGHRS and CDR2 YFSETQ. The CDR3 totals 13 residues. Trimming removed 0 bases at V and 8 bases at J, with 11 bases between.

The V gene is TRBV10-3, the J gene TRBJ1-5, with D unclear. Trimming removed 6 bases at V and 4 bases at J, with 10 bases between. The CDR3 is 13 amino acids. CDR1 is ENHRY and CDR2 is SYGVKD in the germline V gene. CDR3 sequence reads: CAIRGGVNQPQHF. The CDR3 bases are TGTGCCATCAGGGGCGGTGTGAATCAGCCCCAGCATTTT.

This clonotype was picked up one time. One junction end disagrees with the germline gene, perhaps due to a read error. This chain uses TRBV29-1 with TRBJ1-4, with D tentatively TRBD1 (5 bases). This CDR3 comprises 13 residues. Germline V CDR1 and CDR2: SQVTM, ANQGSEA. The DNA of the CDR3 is TGCAGCGTTGAATCAGGGAAAGATGAAAAACTGTTTTTC. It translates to CSVESGKDEKLFF.

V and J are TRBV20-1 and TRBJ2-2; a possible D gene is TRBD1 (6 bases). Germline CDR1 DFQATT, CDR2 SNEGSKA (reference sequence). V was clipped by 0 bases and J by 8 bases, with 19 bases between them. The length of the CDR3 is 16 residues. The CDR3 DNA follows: TGCAGTGCTAGAGATCTTGGCAGGGGATTTGGTGGGGAGCTGTTTTTT. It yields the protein CSARDLGRGFGGELFF.

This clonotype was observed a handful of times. The CDR3 protein is CAIRGTSGYNEQFF. The CDR3 DNA reads TGTGCCATCAGAGGGACTAGCGGGTACAATGAGCAGTTCTTC. The V and J genes are TRBV10-3 and TRBJ2-1; TRBD2 matches at 12 bases. The CDR3 has 14 amino acids. The V gene end was trimmed by 6 bases and the J gene end by 4 bases; junction bases not matched to a gene: 1. Germline CDR1 reads ENHRY; CDR2 reads SYGVKD.

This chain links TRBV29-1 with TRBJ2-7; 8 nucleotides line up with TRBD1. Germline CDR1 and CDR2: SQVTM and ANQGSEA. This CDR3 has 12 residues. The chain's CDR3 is CGADRGGNEQYF. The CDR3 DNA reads TGCGGCGCCGACAGGGGAGGAAACGAGCAGTACTTC.

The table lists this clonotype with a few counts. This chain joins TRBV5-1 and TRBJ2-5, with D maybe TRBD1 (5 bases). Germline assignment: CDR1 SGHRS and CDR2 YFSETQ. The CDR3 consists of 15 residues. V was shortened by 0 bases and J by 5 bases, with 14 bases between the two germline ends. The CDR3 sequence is CASSLDVGAGETQYF. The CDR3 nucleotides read TGCGCCAGCAGCTTGGATGTAGGGGCAGGGGAGACCCAGTACTTC.

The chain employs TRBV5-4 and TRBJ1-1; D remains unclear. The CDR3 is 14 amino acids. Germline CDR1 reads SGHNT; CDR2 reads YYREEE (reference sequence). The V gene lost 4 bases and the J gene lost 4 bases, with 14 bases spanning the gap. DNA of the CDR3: TGTGCCAGCAGCGAAGGTGGGAAGGGCACTGAAGCTTTCTTT. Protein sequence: CASSEGGKGTEAFF.

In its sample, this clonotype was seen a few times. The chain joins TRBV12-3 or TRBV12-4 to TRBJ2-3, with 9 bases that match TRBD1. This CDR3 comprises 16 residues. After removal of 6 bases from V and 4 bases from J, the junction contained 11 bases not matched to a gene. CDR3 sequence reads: CASSHFRDRVSDTQYF. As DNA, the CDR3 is TGTGCCAGCAGCCATTTTCGGGACAGGGTATCAGATACGCAGTATTTT.

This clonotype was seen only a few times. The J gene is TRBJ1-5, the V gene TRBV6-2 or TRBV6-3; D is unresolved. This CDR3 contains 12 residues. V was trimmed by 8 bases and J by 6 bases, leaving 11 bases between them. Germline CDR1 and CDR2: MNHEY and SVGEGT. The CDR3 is CASCLSGQPQHF. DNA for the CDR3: TGTGCCAGCTGTTTGTCGGGTCAGCCCCAGCATTTT.